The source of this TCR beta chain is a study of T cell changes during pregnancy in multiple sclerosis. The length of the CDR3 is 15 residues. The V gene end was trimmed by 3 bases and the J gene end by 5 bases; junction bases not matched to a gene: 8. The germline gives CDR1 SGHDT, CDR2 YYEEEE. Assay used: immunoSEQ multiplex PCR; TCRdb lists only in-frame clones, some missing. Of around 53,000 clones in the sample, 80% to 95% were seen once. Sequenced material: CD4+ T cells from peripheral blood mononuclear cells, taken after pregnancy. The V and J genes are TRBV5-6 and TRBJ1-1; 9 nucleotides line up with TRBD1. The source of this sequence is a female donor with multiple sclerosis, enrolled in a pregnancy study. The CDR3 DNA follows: TGTGCCAGCAGCTCGTGGGGACAGGGCCTAACTGAAGCTTTCTTT. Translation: CASSSWGQGLTEAFF.